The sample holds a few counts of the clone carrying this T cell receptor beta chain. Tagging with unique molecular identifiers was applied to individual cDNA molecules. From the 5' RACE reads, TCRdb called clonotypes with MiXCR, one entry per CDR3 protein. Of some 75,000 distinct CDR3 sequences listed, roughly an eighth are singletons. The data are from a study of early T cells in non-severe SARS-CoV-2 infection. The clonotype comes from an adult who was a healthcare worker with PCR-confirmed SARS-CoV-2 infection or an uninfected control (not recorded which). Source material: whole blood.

The CDR3 DNA is TGTGCCAGCAGTTATGACAGTATCTATGGCTACACCTTC. Its translation is CASSYDSIYGYTF. The chain couples TRBV6-6 to TRBJ1-2; possible D gene TRBD1, 5 bases. The CDR3 is made up of 13 amino acids. Germline CDR1 reads MNHNY; CDR2 reads SVGAGI (reference sequence). Between the trimmed V and J ends, which lost 3 bases and 4 bases, there was a span of 9 bases.